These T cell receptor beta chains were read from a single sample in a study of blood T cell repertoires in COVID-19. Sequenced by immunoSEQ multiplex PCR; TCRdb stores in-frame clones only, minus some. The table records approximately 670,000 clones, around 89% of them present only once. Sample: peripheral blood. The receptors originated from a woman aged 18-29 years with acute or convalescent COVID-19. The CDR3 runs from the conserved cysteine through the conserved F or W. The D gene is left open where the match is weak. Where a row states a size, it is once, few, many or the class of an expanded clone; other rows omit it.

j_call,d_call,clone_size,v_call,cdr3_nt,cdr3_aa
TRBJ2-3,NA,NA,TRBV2,TGTGCCAGCATGAATGATCGCGGCACAGATACGCAGTATTTT,CASMNDRGTDTQYF
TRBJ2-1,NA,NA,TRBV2,TGTGCCAGCAGATTCAGGGTTAGGGGTGAGCAGTTCTTC,CASRFRVRGEQFF
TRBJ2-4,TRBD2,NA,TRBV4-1,TGCGCCAGCAGCCTAATAGCGGGACTAGCCAAAAACATTCAGTACTTC,CASSLIAGLAKNIQYF
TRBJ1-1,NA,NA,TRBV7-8,TGTGCCAGCAGCTTAGCGAGATGGGGCGGAAGGAACACTGAAGCTTTCTTT,CASSLARWGGRNTEAFF
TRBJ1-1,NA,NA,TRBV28,TGTGCCAGCAGTGCCTCCGGGAACACTGAAGCTTTCTTT,CASSASGNTEAFF
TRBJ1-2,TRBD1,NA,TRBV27,TGTGCCAGCAGTCACCAGGGGGCATATGGCTACACCTTC,CASSHQGAYGYTF
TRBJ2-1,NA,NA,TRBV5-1,TGCGCCAGCAGTCCTAGGACTACGTACAATGAGCAGTTCTTC,CASSPRTTYNEQFF
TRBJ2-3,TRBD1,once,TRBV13,TGTGCCAGCAGCTTGGGACCTCAGGGGGCCGTAGATACGCAGTATTTT,CASSLGPQGAVDTQYF
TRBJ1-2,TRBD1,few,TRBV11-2,TGTGCCAGCACTCTACTCGGGACAGCCTATGGCTACACCTTC,CASTLLGTAYGYTF
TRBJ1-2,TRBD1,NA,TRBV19,TGTGCCACTACAATCTCCAGGGGGGACTATGGCTACACCTTC,CATTISRGDYGYTF
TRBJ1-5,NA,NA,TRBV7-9,TGTGCCAGCAGCTTAGACGGGGGAAGAGATCAGCCCCAGCATTTT,CASSLDGGRDQPQHF
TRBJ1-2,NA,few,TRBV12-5,TGTGCTAGTGCTAGACAAGTCGATACAGGGAACTATGGCTACACCTTC,CASARQVDTGNYGYTF
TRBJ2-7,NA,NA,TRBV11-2,TGTGCCAGCAGATTCAGGGCTGACCGCTACGAGCAGTACTTC,CASRFRADRYEQYF
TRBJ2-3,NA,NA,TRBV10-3,TGTGCCATCAGTGAGACCACTACTAGCACAGATACGCAGTATTTT,CAISETTTSTDTQYF
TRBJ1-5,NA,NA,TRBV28,TGTGCCAGCAGTTGGGGCACGACAGACGGGCTGCCCCAGCATTTT,CASSWGTTDGLPQHF